This entry features one T cell receptor beta chain sequence. Its target is unknown. The CDR3 totals 14 residues. The germline V gene encodes CDR1 LNHDA and CDR2 SQIVND (reference sequence). Trimming pared 6 bases from V and 3 bases from J, leaving 12 bases between. This sample is drawn from a study of OX40 agonist ivuxolimab in advanced cancers. Study summary: Prior checkpoint blockade (anti-PD-1, anti-PD-L1 or anti-CTLA-4) was permitted; approximately 44% had it.

Study conclusions and caveats: Within 6 weeks, CD4+ and CD8+ blood T cells expanded clonally at 0.1 to 3.0 mg/kg. Averaging showed that CD8+ T cells had more expanded clones than CD4+ did.

Using immunoSEQ multiplex PCR, the repertoire was profiled, and TCRdb retains in-frame clones only, with some absent. The sample lists tens of thousands of clones, more than 70% occurring once. The clonotype was recovered from an adult with an advanced solid tumor such as melanoma, head and neck, liver or kidney cancer. The genes are TRBV19 and TRBJ1-5, with D perhaps matching TRBD1 (5 bases). The sequenced sample was CD4+ or CD8+ T cells sorted from blood, obtained in a trial of the OX40 agonist ivuxolimab. CDR3 region: CASRGSGYNQPQHF. The CDR3 nucleotides are TGTGCCAGTAGGGGGTCAGGGTACAATCAGCCCCAGCATTTT. Supplemented by reference TRBV19 and TRBJ1-5, the full variable domain reads DGGITQSPKYLFRKEGQNVTLSCEQNLNHDAMYWYRQDPGQGLRLIYYSQIVNDFQKGDIAEGYSVSREKKESFPLTVTSAQKNPTAFYLCASRGSGYNQPQHFGDGTRLSIL.